One T cell receptor beta chain is described in this entry. Each specimen consisted of roughly 0.9-10 million cryopreserved PBMC prior to extraction of DNA. This sample was taken from a study of long-term antiretroviral therapy in people with HIV. They ran version v3.0 of the immunoSEQ assay at survey level. Each sample aimed for about 40,000-50,000 sequenced T-cell genomes. The assay was immunoSEQ multiplex PCR, and TCRdb's table has in-frame clones only and misses some. The table has roughly 25,000 clones, around 79% seen once; the top ten hold 5.5% to 6%. The CDR3 is 18 amino acids. This sequence was found in a woman in her 30s with HIV. Material: unsorted PBMCs, obtained 1.1 years before starting antiretroviral therapy. V usage is TRBV21-1 and J usage is TRBJ2-2. TRBV21-1 counts as a pseudogene. For the CDR3, the DNA is TGTGCCAGCAGCAAAGAGAGGGTGGGACGGGTAAACACCGGGGAGCTGTTTTTT. Protein: CASSKERVGRVNTGELFF.